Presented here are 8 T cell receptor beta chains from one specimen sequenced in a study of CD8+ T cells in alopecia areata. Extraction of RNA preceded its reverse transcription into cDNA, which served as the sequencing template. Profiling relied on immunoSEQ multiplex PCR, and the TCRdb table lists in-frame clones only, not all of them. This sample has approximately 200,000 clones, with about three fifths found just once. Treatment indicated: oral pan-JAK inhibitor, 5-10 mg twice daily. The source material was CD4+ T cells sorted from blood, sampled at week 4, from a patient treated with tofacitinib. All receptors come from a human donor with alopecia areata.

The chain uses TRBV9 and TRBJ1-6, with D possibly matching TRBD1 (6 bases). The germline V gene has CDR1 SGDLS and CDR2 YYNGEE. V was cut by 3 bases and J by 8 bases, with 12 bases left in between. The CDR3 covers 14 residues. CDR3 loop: CASSGGTYDSPLHF. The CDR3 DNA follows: TGTGCCAGCAGCGGAGGGACATACGATTCACCCCTCCACTTT. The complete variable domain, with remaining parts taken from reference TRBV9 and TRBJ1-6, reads DSGVTQTPKHLITATGQRVTLRCSPRSGDLSVYWYQQSLDQGLQFLIQYYNGEERAKGNILERFSAQQFPDLHSELNLSSLELGDSALYFCASSGGTYDSPLHFGNGTRLTVT.

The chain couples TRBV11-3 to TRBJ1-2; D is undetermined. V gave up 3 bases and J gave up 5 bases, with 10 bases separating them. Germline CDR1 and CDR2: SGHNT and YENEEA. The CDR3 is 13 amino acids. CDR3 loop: CASSLGSGYGYTF. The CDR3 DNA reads TGTGCCAGCAGCTTGGGCAGCGGATATGGCTACACCTTC.

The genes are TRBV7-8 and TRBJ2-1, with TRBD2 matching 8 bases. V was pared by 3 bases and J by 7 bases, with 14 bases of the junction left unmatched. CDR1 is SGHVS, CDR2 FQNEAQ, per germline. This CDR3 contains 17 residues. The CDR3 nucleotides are TGTGCCAGCAGCTTTACCTCACTAGGGACTAGAGGGAATGAGCAGTTCTTC. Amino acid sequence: CASSFTSLGTRGNEQFF.

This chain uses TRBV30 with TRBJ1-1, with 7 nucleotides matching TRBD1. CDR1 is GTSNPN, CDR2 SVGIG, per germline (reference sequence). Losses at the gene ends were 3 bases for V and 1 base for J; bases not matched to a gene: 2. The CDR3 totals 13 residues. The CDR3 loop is CAWRTGPNTEAFF. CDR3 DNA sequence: TGTGCCTGGAGGACAGGGCCGAACACTGAAGCTTTCTTT.

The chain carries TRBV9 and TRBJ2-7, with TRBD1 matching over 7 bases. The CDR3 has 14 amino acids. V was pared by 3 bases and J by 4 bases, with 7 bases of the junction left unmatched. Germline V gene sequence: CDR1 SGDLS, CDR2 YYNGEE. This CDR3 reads CASSALTGPYEQYF. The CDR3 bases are TGTGCCAGCAGCGCCCTGACAGGGCCTTACGAGCAGTACTTC.

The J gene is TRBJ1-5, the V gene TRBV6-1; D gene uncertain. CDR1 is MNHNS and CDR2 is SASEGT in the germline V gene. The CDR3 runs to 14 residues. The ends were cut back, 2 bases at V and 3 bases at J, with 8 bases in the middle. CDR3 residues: CASSELGYNQPQHF. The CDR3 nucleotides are TGTGCCAGCAGTGAATTAGGATACAATCAGCCCCAGCATTTT.

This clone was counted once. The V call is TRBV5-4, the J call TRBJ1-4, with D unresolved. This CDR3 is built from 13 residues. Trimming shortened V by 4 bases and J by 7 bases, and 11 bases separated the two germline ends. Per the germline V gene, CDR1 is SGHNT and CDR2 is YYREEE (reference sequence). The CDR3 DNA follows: TGTGCCAGCAGCACCGACCCCTCTGAAAAACTGTTTTTT. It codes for CASSTDPSEKLFF.

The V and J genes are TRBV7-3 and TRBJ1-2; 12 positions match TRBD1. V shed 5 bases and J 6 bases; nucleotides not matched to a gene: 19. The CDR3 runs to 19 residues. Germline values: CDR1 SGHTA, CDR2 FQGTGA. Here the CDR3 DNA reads TGTGCCAGCAGCGGCGGGAGCACCGGGACAGGGGGCACTTCCGATGGCTACACCTTC. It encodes CASSGGSTGTGGTSDGYTF.